A selection of T cell receptor delta chains follows, all from one sample in a study of gamma-delta chains in newborns, infants, children. TCRdb ran CATT on the reads. Of roughly 4,200 delta-chain clones in the sample, about 6.1% were seen once. The sample comprised blood. The receptor source for this set is a child who was a newborn, infant or young child, either healthy, febrile or measles-vaccinated (not recorded which). The CDR3 runs from the conserved cysteine through the conserved F or W. The order of the fields is clone size, V gene, J gene, D gene, CDR3 DNA, CDR3 protein. D genes are given only for firm matches. The size of a clone is reported for some rows only, either as once, few or many, or as a class for expanded clones.

abundance: few
v_gene: TRDV2
j_gene: TRDJ3
d_gene: NA
CDR3nt: TGTGCCTGTGACACCGTACTGGGAGGGTCCTGGGACACCCGACAGATGTTTTTC
CDR3aa: CACDTVLGGSWDTRQMFF

abundance: NA
v_gene: TRDV2
j_gene: TRDJ3
d_gene: TRDD3
CDR3nt: TGTGCCTGTGACATACTGGGGGACCCCAGCTCCTGGGACACCCGACAGATGTTTTTC
CDR3aa: CACDILGDPSSWDTRQMFF

abundance: few
v_gene: TRDV2
j_gene: TRDJ3
d_gene: TRDD3
CDR3nt: TGTGCCTGTGACACTGGGGGATATAGCTCCTGGGGCACCCGACAGATGTTTTTC
CDR3aa: CACDTGGYSSWGTRQMFF

abundance: NA
v_gene: TRDV1
j_gene: TRDJ1
d_gene: TRDD3
CDR3nt: TGTGCTCTTGGGAGAACACCGCGTGGTACTGGGGGATACACCGATAAACTCATCTTT
CDR3aa: CALGRTPRGTGGYTDKLIF

abundance: medium-sized
v_gene: TRDV2
j_gene: TRDJ2
d_gene: NA
CDR3nt: TGTGCCTGTGACCCTTTACTGGGTGGGACAGCACAACTCTTCTTT
CDR3aa: CACDPLLGGTAQLFF

abundance: NA
v_gene: TRDV2
j_gene: TRDJ3
d_gene: NA
CDR3nt: TGTGCCTGTGACCCCGCATTAGCTGGGAGGGACTCCTGGGACACCCGACAGATGTTTTTC
CDR3aa: CACDPALAGRDSWDTRQMFF

abundance: few
v_gene: TRDV1
j_gene: TRDJ1
d_gene: TRDD3
CDR3nt: TGTGCTCTTGGGGAACTTTCGGGTCCCCCTACTGGGGGTTCCATCCACACCGATAAACTCATCTTT
CDR3aa: CALGELSGPPTGGSIHTDKLIF

abundance: few
v_gene: TRDV2
j_gene: TRDJ3
d_gene: TRDD3
CDR3nt: TGTGCCTGTGACACCTACTGGGGGATACCCAGCTCCTGGGACACCCGACAGATGTTTTTC
CDR3aa: CACDTYWGIPSSWDTRQMFF

abundance: NA
v_gene: TRDV1
j_gene: TRDJ2
d_gene: NA
CDR3nt: TGTGCTCTTGGGGACCCGGGCCACGTAGGGGACCAGACAGCACAACTCTTCTTT
CDR3aa: CALGDPGHVGDQTAQLFF

abundance: NA
v_gene: TRDV2
j_gene: TRDJ2
d_gene: NA
CDR3nt: TGTGCCTGTGACACCTGGGGGTCGACAGCACAACTCTTCTTT
CDR3aa: CACDTWGSTAQLFF

abundance: NA
v_gene: TRDV1
j_gene: TRDJ1
d_gene: TRDD3
CDR3nt: TGTGCTCTTGGGGAACTAAGGTGGGGGATCACATCCGATAAACTCATCTTT
CDR3aa: CALGELRWGITSDKLIF

abundance: NA
v_gene: TRDV1
j_gene: TRDJ3
d_gene: TRDD3
CDR3nt: TGTGCTCTTGGGGAACTAGGGGGATATTGGGACACCCGACAGATGTTTTTC
CDR3aa: CALGELGGYWDTRQMFF

abundance: NA
v_gene: TRDV1
j_gene: TRDJ1
d_gene: TRDD3
CDR3nt: TGTGCTCTAGGGGAACGTGTGTTCTGGGGGATTTACACCGATAAACTCATCTTT
CDR3aa: CALGERVFWGIYTDKLIF

abundance: few
v_gene: TRDV2
j_gene: TRDJ3
d_gene: TRDD3
CDR3nt: TGTGCCTGTGACAATGTGGGGGATCGCTCCTGGGACACCCGACAGATGTTTTTC
CDR3aa: CACDNVGDRSWDTRQMFF

abundance: NA
v_gene: TRDV1
j_gene: TRDJ1
d_gene: TRDD3
CDR3nt: TGTGCTCTTGGGGTTCAATGGCCCGTACTGGGGGATACAGGCACCGATAAACTCATCTTT
CDR3aa: CALGVQWPVLGDTGTDKLIF

abundance: few
v_gene: TRDV2
j_gene: TRDJ3
d_gene: TRDD3
CDR3nt: TGTGCCTGTGACACGGCCACTGGGGGATTCTCCTGGGACACCCGACAGATGTTTTTC
CDR3aa: CACDTATGGFSWDTRQMFF

abundance: few
v_gene: TRDV3
j_gene: TRDJ2
d_gene: NA
CDR3nt: TGTGCCTTTAGCTATTTGGGGGTTGCTTTGACAGCACAACTCTTCTTT
CDR3aa: CAFSYLGVALTAQLFF

abundance: few
v_gene: TRDV2
j_gene: TRDJ2
d_gene: TRDD3
CDR3nt: TGTGCCTGTGACACCGGGAGAATTGACTGGGGGATCCCGGTGTTGACAGCACAACTCTTCTTT
CDR3aa: CACDTGRIDWGIPVLTAQLFF

abundance: medium-sized
v_gene: TRDV2
j_gene: TRDJ3
d_gene: TRDD3
CDR3nt: TGTGCCTGTGACATCGCTGGGGGCCTCTCCTGGGACACCCGACAGATGTTTTTC
CDR3aa: CACDIAGGLSWDTRQMFF

abundance: NA
v_gene: TRDV2
j_gene: TRDJ3
d_gene: TRDD3
CDR3nt: TGTGCCTGTGACACCGCGGGGGATACGTGGGACACCCGACAGATGTTTTTC
CDR3aa: CACDTAGDTWDTRQMFF

abundance: few
v_gene: TRDV2
j_gene: TRDJ1
d_gene: NA
CDR3nt: TGCGCCTGTGACACCGTGGGGGCTTACACCGATAAACTCATCTTT
CDR3aa: CACDTVGAYTDKLIF

abundance: NA
v_gene: TRDV2
j_gene: TRDJ3
d_gene: TRDD3
CDR3nt: TGTGCCTGTGACACCGTTACTGGGGGCTCCTGGGACACCCGACAGATGTTTTTC
CDR3aa: CACDTVTGGSWDTRQMFF

abundance: few
v_gene: TRDV2
j_gene: TRDJ3
d_gene: NA
CDR3nt: TGTGCCTGTGACACCGTACTGGGTCCCTGGGACACCCGACAGATGTTTTTC
CDR3aa: CACDTVLGPWDTRQMFF

abundance: NA
v_gene: TRDV1
j_gene: TRDJ1
d_gene: TRDD3
CDR3nt: TGTGCTCTTGGGGTGGGGAGGGATACAAGAGGTACGTACACCGATAAACTCATCTTT
CDR3aa: CALGVGRDTRGTYTDKLIF

abundance: NA
v_gene: TRDV1
j_gene: TRDJ3
d_gene: TRDD3
CDR3nt: TGTGCTCTTGGGGACCAACTGGGGGATACGAGATGGGACACCCGACAGATGTTTTTC
CDR3aa: CALGDQLGDTRWDTRQMFF

abundance: few
v_gene: TRDV2
j_gene: TRDJ3
d_gene: TRDD3
CDR3nt: TGTGCCTGTGACACTCTGGGGGGATCCACCTCCTGGGACACCCGACAGATGTTTTTC
CDR3aa: CACDTLGGSTSWDTRQMFF